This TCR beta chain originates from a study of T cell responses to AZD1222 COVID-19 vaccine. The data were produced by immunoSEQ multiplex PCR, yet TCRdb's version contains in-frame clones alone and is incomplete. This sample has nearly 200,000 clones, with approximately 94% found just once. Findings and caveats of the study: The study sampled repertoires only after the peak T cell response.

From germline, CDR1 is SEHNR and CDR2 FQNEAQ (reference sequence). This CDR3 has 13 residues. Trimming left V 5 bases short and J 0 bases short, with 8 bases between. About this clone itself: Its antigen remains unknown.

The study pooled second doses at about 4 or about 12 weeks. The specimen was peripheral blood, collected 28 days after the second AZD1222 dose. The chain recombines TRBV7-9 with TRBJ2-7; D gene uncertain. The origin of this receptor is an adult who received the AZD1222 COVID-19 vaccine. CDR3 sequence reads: CASSPNLSYEQYF. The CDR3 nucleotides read TGTGCCAGCAGCCCGAATCTCTCCTACGAGCAGTACTTC.